These 24 T cell receptor beta chains share one sample of origin, sequenced in a study of cytomegalovirus exposure and HLA in healthy donors (dated by TCRdb to about 2017). Library preparation was by the immunoSEQ multiplex PCR assay. A mixture of 60 forward primers for TCR Vbeta segments and 13 reverse primers for TCR Jbeta segments was used in the multiplex PCR. The table was pulled from immuneACCESS by TCRdb, which kept in-frame rearrangements only. Such tables lose some clones; where checked, under half of the loss comes from unresolved V genes, and the rest has no known cause. Across this sample there are fewer than 250,000 clones, with approximately 79% seen only once. 1.5% to 2% of the sample lies in the top ten. Specimen: PBMCs. Source of these receptors: a man aged 18 to 35 in good health and CMV-seronegative.

The chain links TRBV9 to TRBJ2-3, with 10 nucleotides matching TRBD2. CDR3 length equals 15 residues. V trimming: 3 bases; J trimming: 2 bases; junction bases outside the gene matches: 3. Looked up from germline, CDR1 is SGDLS and CDR2 is YYNGEE. CDR3 loop: CASSETSGVTDTQYF. CDR3 coding DNA: TGTGCCAGCAGCGAAACTAGCGGGGTCACAGATACGCAGTATTTT.

This clone was seen only once. J is TRBJ2-2 and V is TRBV11-3, with TRBD2 matching 10 bases. J was trimmed by 4 bases and V by 1 base; bases with no gene match: 3. This CDR3 contains 16 residues. Per the germline V gene, CDR1 is SGHNT and CDR2 is YENEEA. The CDR3 reads CASSLVAGGTTGELFF. The CDR3 region has the DNA TGTGCCAGCAGCTTAGTAGCGGGAGGTACCACCGGGGAGCTGTTTTTT.

The rearrangement links TRBV19 to TRBJ2-6, with 10 bases aligning to TRBD2. The CDR3 spans 17 residues. The J segment lost 4 bases and the V segment lost 7 bases, leaving 10 bases of the junction unmatched. In germline, CDR1 is LNHDA, CDR2 SQIVND (reference sequence). CDR3 bases: TGTGCCAGTACGGCTAGCGGGGGCCCTGGAGGGGCCAACGTCCTGACTTTC. Residues: CASTASGGPGGANVLTF.

V is TRBV11-3 and J is TRBJ1-2; D is possibly TRBD1 (5 bases). CDR3 length: 14 amino acids. Trimming removed 0 bases at V and 4 bases at J, with 9 bases between. Germline-derived CDR1 and CDR2 are SGHNT and YENEEA. CDR3 amino acids: CASSLDREGYGYTF. CDR3 sequence (DNA): TGTGCCAGCAGCTTAGACAGGGAAGGCTATGGCTACACCTTC.

V usage is TRBV27 and J usage is TRBJ1-2, with unresolved D. This CDR3 contains 14 residues. Germline V gene lookup returns CDR1 MNHEY and CDR2 SMNVEV (reference sequence). V was shortened by 3 bases and J by 4 bases, with 12 bases between the two germline ends. The CDR3 is CASSLGALGYGYTF. The CDR3 nucleotides read TGTGCCAGCAGTTTGGGCGCTTTGGGCTATGGCTACACCTTC.

This clone came up once. This sequence joins TRBV7-6 and TRBJ2-5; D is possibly TRBD2 (5 bases). The germline V gene encodes CDR1 SGHVS and CDR2 FNYEAQ. The V gene lost 1 base and the J gene lost 4 bases, with 10 bases spanning the gap. The CDR3 is 14 amino acids. CDR3 nucleotide sequence: TGTGCCAGCAGCTTAGGACGAGGGTCAGAGACCCAGTACTTC. Its translation is CASSLGRGSETQYF.

The chain couples TRBV11-2 to TRBJ1-2; no firm D call. This CDR3 is built from 12 residues. Germline CDR1 and CDR2: SGHAT and FQNNGV. Trimming cost V 5 bases and J 4 bases, with 8 bases left between them. CDR3 in DNA: TGTGCCAGCAGCCCCGCGGGCTATGGCTACACCTTC. This sequence encodes CASSPAGYGYTF.

CDR3 bases: TGCGCCAGCAGCACGACTAGCGGGAACGAGCAGTACTTC. It codes for CASSTTSGNEQYF. The chain is built from TRBV5-1 and TRBJ2-7; 11 positions match TRBD2. Trimming removed 4 bases from V and 5 bases from J; junction bases left unmatched: 2. CDR3 size: 13 residues. The germline V gene encodes CDR1 SGHRS and CDR2 YFSETQ. Full variable domain (remainder filled in from reference TRBV5-1 and TRBJ2-7): KAGVTQTPRYLIKTRGQQVTLSCSPISGHRSVSWYQQTPGQGLQFLFEYFSETQRNKGNFPGRFSGRQFSNSRSEMNVSTLELGDSALYLCASSTTSGNEQYFGPGTRLTVT.

The gene calls are TRBV7-2 and TRBJ1-1, with 7 positions matching TRBD1. Losses at the gene ends were 5 bases for V and 0 bases for J; bases not matched to a gene: 6. The length of the CDR3 is 15 residues. Germline V gene lookup returns CDR1 SGHTA and CDR2 FQGNSA. The CDR3 reads CASSKQGTLNTEAFF. The CDR3 DNA reads TGTGCCAGCAGCAAACAGGGGACGCTGAACACTGAAGCTTTCTTT.

This clone was counted ten times or more. The rearrangement uses TRBV5-6 and TRBJ2-7, with D tentatively TRBD2 (6 bases). V was shortened by 2 bases and J by 2 bases, with 11 bases between the two germline ends. The CDR3 sequence is 14 residues long. From germline, CDR1 is SGHDT and CDR2 YYEEEE. CDR3 sequence (DNA): TGTGCCAGCAGCTTCCCGGGACTCGCCTACGAGCAGTACTTC. Amino acid sequence: CASSFPGLAYEQYF.

V is TRBV7-3 and J is TRBJ2-1; 9 bases are a match to TRBD2. J gave up 4 bases and V 5 bases, and 12 bases lay outside the gene matches. The CDR3 extends over 17 amino acids. Germline-derived CDR1 and CDR2 are SGHTA and FQGTGA. In DNA, the CDR3 is TGTGCCAGCAGCGTCTCCACCGGGACTAGCAGATACAATGAGCAGTTCTTC. Translation gives CASSVSTGTSRYNEQFF.

The CDR3 spells CASSQYTGTDEQYF. Written as DNA, the CDR3 is TGCGCCAGCAGCCAATACACAGGGACCGACGAGCAGTACTTC. This chain joins TRBV4-3 and TRBJ2-7; possibly TRBD1 for D (6 bases). V was pared by 2 bases and J by 5 bases, with 13 bases between. The CDR3 extends over 14 amino acids. CDR1 and CDR2 from the germline V gene are LGHNA and YSLEER.

The chain recombines TRBV9 with TRBJ1-1; a possible D gene is TRBD1 (6 bases). The V gene lost 2 bases and the J gene lost 1 base, with 12 bases spanning the gap. The CDR3 has 15 residues. Germline values: CDR1 SGDLS, CDR2 YYNGEE. The DNA of the CDR3 is TGTGCCAGCAGCGTTGGGACATCTGCGAACACTGAAGCTTTCTTT. Amino acid sequence: CASSVGTSANTEAFF.

The rearrangement links TRBV15 to TRBJ1-6, with D possibly being TRBD1 (6 bases). Germline CDR1 LNHNV, CDR2 YYDKDF (reference sequence). This CDR3 spans 14 amino acids. The ends were cut back, 3 bases at V and 8 bases at J, with 11 bases in the middle. The CDR3 bases are TGTGCCACCAGCAGCAGACAGGTTGATTCACCCCTCCACTTT. The encoded protein is CATSSRQVDSPLHF. Full variable domain (missing parts from reference TRBV15 and TRBJ1-6): DAMVIQNPRYQVTQFGKPVTLSCSQTLNHNVMYWYQQKSSQAPKLLFHYYDKDFNNEADTPDNFQSRRPNTSFCFLDIRSPGLGDTAMYLCATSSRQVDSPLHFGNGTRLTVT.

The gene calls are TRBV19 and TRBJ1-1; D unresolved. Trimming removed 4 bases at V and 1 base at J, with 7 bases between. The V gene's germline CDR1 is LNHDA and CDR2 SQIVND (reference sequence). The CDR3 is made up of 13 amino acids. The DNA of the CDR3 is TGTGCCAGTAGTAGGGCCTCGAACACTGAAGCTTTCTTT. Translation: CASSRASNTEAFF.

The J gene is TRBJ2-5, the V gene TRBV27; the D gene is possibly TRBD2 (6 bases). The CDR3 has 13 amino acids. Germline loops: CDR1 MNHEY, CDR2 SMNVEV (reference sequence). V shed 6 bases and J shed 2 bases, with 10 bases lying between them. Here the CDR3 reads CASRRDSQETQYF. In nucleotides, the CDR3 is TGTGCCAGCAGACGGGACTCTCAAGAGACCCAGTACTTC.

In this sample, this clone turned up a few times. This chain links TRBV6-4 with TRBJ2-2, with TRBD2 matching 13 bases. Germline V gene data show CDR1 as MRHNA and CDR2 as SNTAGT. This CDR3 is built from 19 residues. V shed 6 bases, J shed 0 bases, and the junction held 10 bases outside the gene matches. DNA for the CDR3: TGTGCCAGCAGCCTATCCGGGACTAGCGGGGCTGCGAACACCGGGGAGCTGTTTTTT. Protein product: CASSLSGTSGAANTGELFF.

The CDR3 here is CASSPGDTSNYGYTF. The CDR3 region has the DNA TGTGCCAGCAGCCCAGGGGACACCTCTAACTATGGCTACACCTTC. The rearrangement uses TRBV7-9 and TRBJ1-2; D is perhaps TRBD1 (6 bases). Germline CDR1 reads SEHNR; CDR2 reads FQNEAQ (reference sequence). With 5 bases removed from V and 0 bases from J, the gap between germline ends came to 13 bases. The CDR3 length is 15 residues.

Worth noting for this clone: Without the conserved terminal phenylalanine or tryptophan, this CDR3 likely stems from a read error. No DNA is shown, since the ends of the CDR3 on it are uncertain; the CDR3 is the one TCRdb lists. The gene calls are TRBV11-2 and TRBJ2-7; TRBD2 is taken as the D call from the table, unchecked against the DNA. The length of the CDR3 is 12 amino acids, counting both ends. Per the germline V gene, CDR1 is SGHAT and CDR2 is FQNNGV. This CDR3 is CASSLVEREWDY.

This sequence joins TRBV13 and TRBJ2-1; 11 nucleotides line up with TRBD2. Germline values: CDR1 PRHDT, CDR2 FYEKMQ (reference sequence). The junction had 8 bases not matched to a gene; V was cut back by 6 bases and J by 4 bases. The CDR3 is 16 residues long. The CDR3: CASSFSGTSGYNEQFF. The CDR3 DNA follows: TGTGCCAGCAGTTTTTCCGGGACTAGCGGTTACAATGAGCAGTTCTTC. Complete variable domain (other parts from reference TRBV13 and TRBJ2-1): AAGVIQSPRHLIKEKRETATLKCYPIPRHDTVYWYQQGPGQDPQFLISFYEKMQSDKGSIPDRFSAQQFSDYHSELNMSSLELGDSALYFCASSFSGTSGYNEQFFGPGTRLTVL.

The V call is TRBV23-1, the J call TRBJ1-4; 9 bases are a match to TRBD1. TRBV23-1 is an ORF; its function is uncertain. The CDR3 runs to 17 residues. V trimming: 2 bases; J trimming: 8 bases; junction bases outside the gene matches: 12. CDR3 DNA: TGCGCCAGCAGTCAAGGGGGTGGGGGACAGGGCGGCGAAAAACTGTTTTTT. As protein: CASSQGGGGQGGEKLFF.

The chain combines TRBV18 with TRBJ1-1; the D is unclear. Germline CDR1 reads KGHSH; CDR2 reads LQKENI. V lost 0 bases and J lost 1, with 6 bases in between. The CDR3 loop spans 14 amino acids. CDR3 sequence (DNA): TGTGCCAGCTCACCACCAGCAAGGAACACTGAAGCTTTCTTT. This sequence encodes CASSPPARNTEAFF.

A word on this clone: The junction departs from germline at one end; a sequencing error may be responsible. CDR3 nucleotides: TGTGCCAGCAGTCAAGCGGGAGGGCCGACCTACGAGCAGTACTTC. It yields the protein CASSQAGGPTYEQYF. The gene calls are TRBV4-2 and TRBJ2-7; 10 nucleotides align to TRBD2. This CDR3 spans 15 amino acids. Germline assignment: CDR1 LGHNA and CDR2 YNFKEQ.

The chain combines TRBV28 with TRBJ2-3; 11 bases line up with TRBD2. The trim removed 5 bases at V and 2 bases at J, leaving 3 bases unmatched. Germline lookup yields CDR1 MDHEN and CDR2 SYDVKM. The CDR3 length is 15 residues. CDR3 sequence (DNA): TGTGCCAGCAGTAAACTAGCGGGAGTCACAGATACGCAGTATTTT. Encoded protein: CASSKLAGVTDTQYF.